Listed here are 25 T cell receptor beta chains from one sample, sequenced in a study of CD8 T cells in ankylosing spondylitis. Overall study results and limits: Made up of 7 to 9 highly homologous variants, a TCR beta motif appeared characteristic of ankylosing spondylitis blood.

No antigens are known for them. A single record per CDR3 protein comes from TCRdb applying MiXCR to the 5' RACE reads. The table lists a few hundred thousand distinct CDR3 sequences, approximately 20% of them singletons. The sample consisted of blood, either unsorted or a sorted T cell fraction (not recorded which). Source of these receptors: a male donor with ankylosing spondylitis.

Many counts were recorded for this clonotype. This chain uses TRBV7-8 with TRBJ2-5; D perhaps matches TRBD2 (6 bases). Germline V gene data show CDR1 as SGHVS and CDR2 as FQNEAQ. V lost 5 bases to trimming and J lost 5 bases, with 18 bases between them. CDR3 length: 15 residues. CDR3 in amino acids: CASSAYTSSGETQYF. In DNA, the CDR3 is TGTGCCAGCAGCGCCTATACTAGCTCCGGGGAGACCCAGTACTTC.

The chain has TRBV7-6 and TRBJ1-1; D possibly corresponds to TRBD1 (6 bases). This CDR3 comprises 14 residues. CDR1 is SGHVS, CDR2 FNYEAQ, per germline. V shed 5 bases and J shed 5 bases, with 15 bases lying between them. CDR3 bases: TGTGCCAGCAGCCAGGGGTCTAGGGGTACTGAAGCTTTCTTT. Translated, it gives CASSQGSRGTEAFF.

This clonotype was seen more than once but under ten times. V gene TRBV29-1 combines with J gene TRBJ2-1; TRBD2 matches 8 bases. The CDR3 consists of 14 residues. The ends lost 3 bases at V and 9 bases at J; junction bases unmatched: 10. The germline V gene encodes CDR1 SQVTM and CDR2 ANQGSEA. This CDR3 is CSVEEVAGTGEQFF. CDR3 in DNA: TGCAGCGTTGAGGAGGTAGCGGGGACGGGTGAGCAGTTCTTC.

This clonotype was counted a few times. The CDR3 here is CASGRENYGYTF. As DNA, the CDR3 is TGTGCCAGCGGGAGGGAAAACTATGGCTACACCTTC. This sequence joins TRBV7-3 and TRBJ1-2; no definite D call. Germline assignment: CDR1 SGHTA and CDR2 FQGTGA. Trimming took 8 bases from V and 2 from J, leaving 9 bases between them. CDR3 length: 12 residues.

The CDR3 is CASTLTNSYEQYF. The CDR3 nucleotides are TGTGCCAGCACCCTGACAAACTCCTACGAGCAGTACTTC. The chain has TRBV12-3 or TRBV12-4 and TRBJ2-7; no reliable D call. The V gene lost 7 bases and the J gene lost 0 bases, with 10 bases spanning the gap. The CDR3 loop spans 13 amino acids.

The chain employs TRBV6-4 and TRBJ2-1; maybe TRBD2 (6 bases). The germline gives CDR1 MRHNA, CDR2 SNTAGT. V lost 5 bases to trimming and J lost 13 bases, with 18 bases between them. The CDR3 sequence is 13 residues long. The CDR3 DNA reads as TGTGCCAGCAGTCCTCAATCCGGGACTCCACAGTTCTTC. It encodes CASSPQSGTPQFF.

The V and J genes are TRBV7-3 and TRBJ1-2, with D maybe TRBD1 (5 bases). V was clipped by 1 base and J by 6 bases, with 15 bases between them. The CDR3 runs 15 residues. The germline gives CDR1 SGHTA, CDR2 FQGTGA. The chain's CDR3 is CASSLNPGMVDGYTF. Written as DNA, the CDR3 is TGTGCCAGCAGCTTAAATCCAGGGATGGTTGATGGCTACACCTTC.

In its sample, this clonotype was seen a few times. J is TRBJ1-1 and V is TRBV29-1, with a possible D match to TRBD1 (5 bases). The length of the CDR3 is 13 residues. Trimming took 4 bases from V and 5 from J, leaving 14 bases between them. Germline V gene lookup returns CDR1 SQVTM and CDR2 ANQGSEA. This chain's CDR3 is CSVVSWGGTEAFF. The CDR3, as DNA: TGCAGCGTTGTGAGTTGGGGCGGGACTGAAGCTTTCTTT.

This clonotype was seen a few times. CDR3 residues: CSATPITEGPYEQYF. CDR3 coding DNA: TGCAGTGCTACCCCAATCACCGAAGGTCCCTACGAGCAGTACTTC. This chain connects TRBV20-1 to TRBJ2-7; no firm D call. The CDR3 is 15 amino acids. The germline V gene has CDR1 DFQATT and CDR2 SNEGSKA (reference sequence). V shed 4 bases and J shed 2 bases, with 18 bases lying between them.

The chain uses TRBV18 and TRBJ2-7, with TRBD1 matching over 8 bases. Losses at the gene ends were 5 bases for V and 2 bases for J; bases not matched to a gene: 5. The V gene's germline CDR1 is KGHSH and CDR2 LQKENI. CDR3 length: 14 residues. The CDR3 sequence is CASSKGQAPYEQYF. The CDR3 region has the DNA TGTGCCAGCTCAAAGGGACAGGCCCCCTACGAGCAGTACTTC.

The V and J genes are TRBV7-9 and TRBJ1-1; D uncertain. The V and J ends lost 7 bases and 1 base respectively, with 7 bases between them. The CDR3 loop spans 12 amino acids. Germline-derived CDR1 and CDR2 are SEHNR and FQNEAQ (reference sequence). CDR3 DNA sequence: TGTGCCAGCAAATCTACGAACACTGAAGCTTTCTTT. Its translation is CASKSTNTEAFF.

The chain recombines TRBV3-1 with TRBJ2-7, with D perhaps TRBD1 or TRBD2 (5 bases each). The V gene's germline CDR1 is LGHDT and CDR2 YNNKEL (reference sequence). The CDR3 has 15 amino acids. V lost 4 bases to trimming and J lost 4 bases, with 17 bases between them. In DNA, the CDR3 is TGTGCCAGCAGCCCGGGGCCACCTCCACCTTACGAGCAGTACTTC. This sequence encodes CASSPGPPPPYEQYF.

This clonotype has more than one count but fewer than ten. The rearrangement links TRBV29-1 to TRBJ2-7; the match to TRBD2 covers 10 bases. This CDR3 has 13 residues. The germline V gene has CDR1 SQVTM and CDR2 ANQGSEA. With 4 bases clipped from V and 3 bases from J, the junction kept 3 bases outside the gene matches. The CDR3 bases are TGCAGCGTTGCCCGACTAGCGGGCTACGAGCAGTACTTC. Translated, it gives CSVARLAGYEQYF.

Only a few counts were recorded for this clonotype. The chain links TRBV11-2 to TRBJ2-7, with unresolved D. This CDR3 spans 13 amino acids. Germline V gene data show CDR1 as SGHAT and CDR2 as FQNNGV. V gave up 5 bases and J gave up 7 bases, with 15 bases separating them. CDR3 nucleotide sequence: TGTGCCAGCAGCATTAGGGTGGCCGTGGAGCAGTACTTC. It codes for CASSIRVAVEQYF.

The V gene is TRBV29-1, the J gene TRBJ2-5, with D perhaps matching TRBD1 or TRBD2 (5 bases each). This CDR3 is built from 15 residues. The V and J ends lost 2 bases and 8 bases respectively, with 21 bases between them. Germline CDR1 is SQVTM and CDR2 is ANQGSEA. The CDR3, as DNA: TGCAGCGTTGAACCGGGGCGCAACGCCTTGCAAACCCAGTACTTC. Translating gives CSVEPGRNALQTQYF.

This clonotype has only a few counts. The chain uses TRBV7-9 and TRBJ1-1; D ambiguous. The CDR3 consists of 12 residues. Per the germline V gene, CDR1 is SEHNR and CDR2 is FQNEAQ (reference sequence). Trimming removed 5 bases from V and 7 bases from J, with 11 bases in between. The CDR3 spells CASSRNGDEAFF. The CDR3 nucleotides read TGTGCCAGCAGCCGGAACGGGGATGAAGCTTTCTTT.

The chain recombines TRBV2 with TRBJ2-7, with D perhaps matching TRBD2 (6 bases). Germline CDR1 and CDR2: SNHLY and FYNNEI. There are 12 residues in the CDR3. Trimming stripped 6 bases from V and 4 bases from J, with 10 bases between. CDR3 sequence (DNA): TGTGCCAGCAGACAGACTAGTTACGAGCAGTACTTC. Protein sequence: CASRQTSYEQYF.

This clonotype was counted between two and nine times. The rearrangement uses TRBV3-1 and TRBJ2-3; D might be TRBD1 (6 bases). Germline-derived CDR1 and CDR2 are LGHDT and YNNKEL (reference sequence). The CDR3 has 15 residues. Deletions cut 0 bases from V and 0 bases from J, with 7 bases between. The CDR3: CASSQDGQSTDTQYF. The CDR3 coding sequence is TGTGCCAGCAGCCAAGACGGACAGAGCACAGATACGCAGTATTTT.

The chain joins TRBV14 to TRBJ2-1; D is unclear. V shed 2 bases and J shed 2 bases, with 7 bases lying between them. CDR1 SGHDN and CDR2 FVKESK come from the germline V gene. The CDR3 is 14 residues long. CDR3 sequence: CASSQLGTYNEQFF. In DNA, the CDR3 is TGTGCCAGCAGCCAATTGGGAACCTACAATGAGCAGTTCTTC.

The chain has TRBV3-1 and TRBJ1-1; 8 positions match TRBD1. The J segment lost 8 bases and the V segment lost 0 bases, leaving 8 bases of the junction unmatched. Germline V gene data show CDR1 as LGHDT and CDR2 as YNNKEL (reference sequence). The CDR3 length is 15 residues. CDR3 region: CASSQDIARGREAFF. CDR3 nucleotide sequence: TGTGCCAGCAGCCAAGATATTGCCAGGGGGCGAGAAGCTTTCTTT.

This chain uses TRBV9 with TRBJ2-7; TRBD2 aligns across 10 bases. Looked up from germline, CDR1 is SGDLS and CDR2 is YYNGEE. The CDR3 covers 14 residues. The trim removed 0 bases at V and 6 bases at J, leaving 3 bases unmatched. The CDR3 region has the DNA TGTGCCAGCAGCGTAGCTAGCGGGAGTCGCGAGCAGTACTTC. Translating gives CASSVASGSREQYF. Full variable domain (missing parts from reference TRBV9 and TRBJ2-7): DSGVTQTPKHLITATGQRVTLRCSPRSGDLSVYWYQQSLDQGLQFLIQYYNGEERAKGNILERFSAQQFPDLHSELNLSSLELGDSALYFCASSVASGSREQYFGPGTRLTVT.

The chain employs TRBV6-2 or TRBV6-3 and TRBJ2-1; 8 nucleotides match TRBD2. CDR1 and CDR2 (germline): MNHEY, SVGEGT. CDR3 length: 16 residues. The J segment lost 3 bases and the V segment lost 5 bases, leaving 9 bases of the junction unmatched. CDR3 bases: TGTGCCAGCAGTATTAGCGGGATGCAGCGCTACAATGAGCAGTTCTTC. Protein sequence: CASSISGMQRYNEQFF.

In this sample, this clonotype turned up a few times. The V gene is TRBV15, the J gene TRBJ2-7; D may be TRBD2 (6 bases). Trimming left V 5 bases short and J 7 bases short, with 18 bases between. CDR1 is LNHNV and CDR2 is YYDKDF in the germline V gene (reference sequence). The CDR3 is made up of 14 amino acids. CDR3 DNA sequence: TGTGCCACCAGCGGGGCGGGACGGAATGGGGAGCAGTACTTC. As protein: CATSGAGRNGEQYF.

This clonotype was observed a few times. This sequence joins TRBV29-1 and TRBJ2-6; D is perhaps TRBD1 (7 bases). There are 15 residues in the CDR3. Germline V gene sequence: CDR1 SQVTM, CDR2 ANQGSEA. Deletions cut 6 bases from V and 3 bases from J, with 15 bases between. The DNA of the CDR3 is TGCAGCGTGCCCAGGGGGGCGGGTGGGGCCAACGTCCTGACTTTC. This encodes CSVPRGAGGANVLTF.

Only a few counts were recorded for this clonotype. This chain connects TRBV29-1 to TRBJ2-7; 14 bases line up with TRBD2. The V and J ends lost 1 base and 1 base, in that order; junction bases with no gene match: 3. Per germline, CDR1 SQVTM and CDR2 ANQGSEA. The CDR3 is 16 residues long. In DNA form, the CDR3 reads TGCAGCGTTGAAGGACTAGCGGGAGGGCCATCCTACGAGCAGTACTTC. It translates to CSVEGLAGGPSYEQYF.